The entry below describes one T cell receptor (beta chain). The antigen is not known. These data come from a study of shared clonotypes between healthy human individuals. Overall study: Ranging from 18 to 49 in age, donors were a couple of women and a few men. Three CD4 naive, three CD4 memory, two CD8 naive and one CD8 memory plate were used per donor. General observations from the study: The diversity represented, both genetic and in exposure history, was limited by few donors.

Several immunoSEQ 96-well plates shared each subset's DNA, each plate a replicate. Measured with immunoSEQ multiplex PCR; TCRdb has only the in-frame clones, and not every one. The sample shows hundreds of thousands of clones, about two thirds of them seen only once. The germline V and J ends were trimmed by 3 bases and 5 bases, with 13 bases remaining between them. In germline, CDR1 is KGHSH, CDR2 LQKENI. The CDR3 is made up of 14 amino acids. This chain joins TRBV18 and TRBJ1-1; no clear D. Specimen: memory CD4+ T cells sorted from blood. Subset: CD45RA-negative fraction. This receptor was taken from a woman aged 25 to 39 in good health. The CDR3 sequence is CASSPTETHTEAFF. Here the CDR3 DNA reads TGTGCCAGCTCACCGACTGAGACCCATACTGAAGCTTTCTTT.